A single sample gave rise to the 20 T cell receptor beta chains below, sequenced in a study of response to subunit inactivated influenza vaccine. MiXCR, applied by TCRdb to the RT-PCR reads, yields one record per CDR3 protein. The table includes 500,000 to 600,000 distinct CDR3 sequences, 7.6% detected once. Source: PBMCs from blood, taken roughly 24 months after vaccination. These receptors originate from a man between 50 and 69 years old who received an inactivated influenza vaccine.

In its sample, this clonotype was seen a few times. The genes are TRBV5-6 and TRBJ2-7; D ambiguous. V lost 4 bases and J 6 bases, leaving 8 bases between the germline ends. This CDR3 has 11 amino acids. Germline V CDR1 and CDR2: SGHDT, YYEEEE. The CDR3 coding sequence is TGTGCCAGCAGCCTACGACTCGAGCAGTACTTC. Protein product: CASSLRLEQYF.

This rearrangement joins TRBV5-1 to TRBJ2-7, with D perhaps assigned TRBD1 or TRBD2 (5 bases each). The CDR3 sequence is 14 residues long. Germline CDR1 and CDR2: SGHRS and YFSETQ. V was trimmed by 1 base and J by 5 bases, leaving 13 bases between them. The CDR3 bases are TGCGCCAGCAGCTTGCGCCAGGGCGGGCACGAGCAGTACTTC. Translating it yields CASSLRQGGHEQYF. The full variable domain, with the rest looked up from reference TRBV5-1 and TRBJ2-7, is KAGVTQTPRYLIKTRGQQVTLSCSPISGHRSVSWYQQTPGQGLQFLFEYFSETQRNKGNFPGRFSGRQFSNSRSEMNVSTLELGDSALYLCASSLRQGGHEQYFGPGTRLTVT.

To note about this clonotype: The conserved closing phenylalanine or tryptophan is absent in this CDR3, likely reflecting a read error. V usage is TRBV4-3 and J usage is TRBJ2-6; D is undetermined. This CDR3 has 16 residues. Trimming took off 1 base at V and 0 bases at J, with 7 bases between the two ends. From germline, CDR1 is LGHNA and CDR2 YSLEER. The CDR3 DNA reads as TGCGCCAGCAGCCAAGTAGGCTTCTCTGGGGCCAACGTCCTGACTCTC. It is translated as CASSQVGFSGANVLTL.

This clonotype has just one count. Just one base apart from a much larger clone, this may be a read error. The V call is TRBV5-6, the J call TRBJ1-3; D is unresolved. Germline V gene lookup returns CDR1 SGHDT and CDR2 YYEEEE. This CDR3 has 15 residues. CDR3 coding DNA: TGTGCCAGCAGCCTTTTTGGTGGCTCTAGAAACACCATATATTTT. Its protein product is CASSLFGGSRNTIYF.

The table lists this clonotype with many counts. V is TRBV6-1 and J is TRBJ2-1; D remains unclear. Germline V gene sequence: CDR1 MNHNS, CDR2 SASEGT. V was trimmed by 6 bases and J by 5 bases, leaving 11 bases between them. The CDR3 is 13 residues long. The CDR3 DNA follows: TGTGCCAGCAGCCCGGGCAGGAACAATGAGCAGTTCTTC. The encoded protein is CASSPGRNNEQFF.

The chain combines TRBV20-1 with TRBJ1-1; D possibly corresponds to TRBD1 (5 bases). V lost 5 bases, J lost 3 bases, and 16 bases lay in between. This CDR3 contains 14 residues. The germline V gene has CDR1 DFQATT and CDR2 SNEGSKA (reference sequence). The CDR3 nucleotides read TGCAGTGCTGGGCGGGGGGGGAAGGACACTGAAGCTTTCTTT. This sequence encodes CSAGRGGKDTEAFF.

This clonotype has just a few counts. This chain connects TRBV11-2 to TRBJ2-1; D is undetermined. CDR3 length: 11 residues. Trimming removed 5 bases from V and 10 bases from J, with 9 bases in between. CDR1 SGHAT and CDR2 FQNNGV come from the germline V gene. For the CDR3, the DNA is TGTGCCAGCAGCCCGGCAAAGGAGCAGTTCTTC. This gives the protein CASSPAKEQFF.

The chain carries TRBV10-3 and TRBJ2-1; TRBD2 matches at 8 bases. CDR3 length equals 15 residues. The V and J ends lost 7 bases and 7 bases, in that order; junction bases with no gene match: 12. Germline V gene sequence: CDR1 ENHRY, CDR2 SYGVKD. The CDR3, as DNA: TGTGCCATCAATAACCTCGGGACTAGTAATAATGAGCAGTTCTTC. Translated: CAINNLGTSNNEQFF.

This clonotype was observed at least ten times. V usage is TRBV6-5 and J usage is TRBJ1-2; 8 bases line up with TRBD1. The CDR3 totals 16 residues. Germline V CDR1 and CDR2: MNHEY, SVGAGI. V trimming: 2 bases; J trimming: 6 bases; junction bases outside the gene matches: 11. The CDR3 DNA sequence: TGTGCCAGCAGTTACGGGAAGCCGACAGGGGAAAATGGCTACACCTTC. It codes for CASSYGKPTGENGYTF.

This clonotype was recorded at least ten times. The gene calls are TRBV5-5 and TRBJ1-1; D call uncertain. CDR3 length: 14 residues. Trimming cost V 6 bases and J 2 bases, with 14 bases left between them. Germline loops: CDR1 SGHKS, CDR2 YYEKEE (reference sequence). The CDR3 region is CASTYSDRNTEAFF. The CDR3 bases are TGTGCCAGCACCTACAGTGATAGAAACACTGAAGCTTTCTTT.

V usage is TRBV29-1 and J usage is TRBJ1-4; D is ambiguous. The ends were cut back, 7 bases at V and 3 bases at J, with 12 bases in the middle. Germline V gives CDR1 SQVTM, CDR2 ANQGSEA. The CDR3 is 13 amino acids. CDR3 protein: CSAQNGANEKLFF. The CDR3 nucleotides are TGCAGCGCCCAGAATGGGGCTAATGAAAAACTGTTTTTT.

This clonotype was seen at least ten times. The CDR3 DNA sequence: TGTGCCAGCAGCTCACTACCGGGACTACACACAGATACGCAGTATTTT. Encoded protein: CASSSLPGLHTDTQYF. The chain links TRBV7-2 to TRBJ2-3; TRBD2 aligns across 7 bases. Losses at the gene ends were 4 bases for V and 2 bases for J; bases not matched to a gene: 9. CDR1 is SGHTA, CDR2 FQGNSA, per germline. This CDR3 is 16 amino acids long.

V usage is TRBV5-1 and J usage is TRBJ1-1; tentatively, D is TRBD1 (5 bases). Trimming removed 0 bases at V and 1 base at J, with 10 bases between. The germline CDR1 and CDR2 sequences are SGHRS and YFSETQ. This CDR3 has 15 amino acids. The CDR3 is CASSLGGRANTEAFF. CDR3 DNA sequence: TGCGCCAGCAGCTTGGGGGGCAGGGCGAACACTGAAGCTTTCTTT.

Here the CDR3 reads CASSLNRLNEQYF. As DNA, the CDR3 is TGTGCCAGCAGCTTGAACAGACTTAACGAGCAGTACTTC. The chain combines TRBV7-2 with TRBJ2-7, with D unclear. The CDR3 contains 13 residues. The V end was cut by 3 bases, the J end by 5 bases, with 11 bases between. From germline, CDR1 is SGHTA and CDR2 FQGNSA.

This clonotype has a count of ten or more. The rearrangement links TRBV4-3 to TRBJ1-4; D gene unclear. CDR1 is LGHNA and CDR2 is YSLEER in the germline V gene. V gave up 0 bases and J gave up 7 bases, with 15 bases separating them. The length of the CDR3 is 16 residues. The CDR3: CASSQDTAVLGEKLFF. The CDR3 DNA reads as TGCGCCAGCAGCCAAGATACCGCAGTCCTGGGTGAAAAACTGTTTTTT.

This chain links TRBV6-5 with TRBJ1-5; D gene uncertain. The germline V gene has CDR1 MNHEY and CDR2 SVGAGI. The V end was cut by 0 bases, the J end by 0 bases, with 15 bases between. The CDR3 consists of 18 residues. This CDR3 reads CASSYSHRNRYSNQPQHF. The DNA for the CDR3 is TGTGCCAGCAGTTACTCCCACAGAAACCGCTATAGCAATCAGCCCCAGCATTTT.

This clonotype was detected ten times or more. This chain's CDR3 is CSAARANTGELFF. Here the CDR3 DNA reads TGCAGTGCTGCCAGGGCGAACACCGGGGAGCTGTTTTTT. This chain links TRBV20-1 with TRBJ2-2; D is possibly TRBD1 (5 bases). Germline CDR1 is DFQATT and CDR2 is SNEGSKA (reference sequence). The CDR3 runs 13 residues. V lost 5 bases and J lost 0, with 7 bases in between.

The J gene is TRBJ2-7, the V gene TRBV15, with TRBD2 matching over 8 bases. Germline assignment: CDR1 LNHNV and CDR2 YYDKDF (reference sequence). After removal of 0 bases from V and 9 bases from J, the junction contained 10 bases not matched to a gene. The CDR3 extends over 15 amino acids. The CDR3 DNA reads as TGTGCCACCAGCAGAGACAGCGGGGGAATTTTCGTGCAGTACTTC. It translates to CATSRDSGGIFVQYF.

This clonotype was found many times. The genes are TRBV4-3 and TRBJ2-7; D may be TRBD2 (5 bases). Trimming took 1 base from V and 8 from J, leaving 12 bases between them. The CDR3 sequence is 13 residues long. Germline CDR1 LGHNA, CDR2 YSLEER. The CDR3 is CASSQGNGVKQYF. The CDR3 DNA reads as TGCGCCAGCAGCCAAGGAAACGGGGTGAAGCAGTACTTC.

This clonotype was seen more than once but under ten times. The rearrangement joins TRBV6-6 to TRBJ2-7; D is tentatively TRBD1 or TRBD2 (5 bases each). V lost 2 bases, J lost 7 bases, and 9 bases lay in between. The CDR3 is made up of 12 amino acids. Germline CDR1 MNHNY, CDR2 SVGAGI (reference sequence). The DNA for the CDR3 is TGTGCCAGCAGTTACGGGACCTCGGAGCAGTACTTC. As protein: CASSYGTSEQYF.